Listed here are 8 T cell receptor beta chains from one sample, sequenced in a study of blood T cell repertoires in COVID-19. Profiling relied on immunoSEQ multiplex PCR, and the TCRdb table lists in-frame clones only, not all of them. This table has approximately 380,000 clones, approximately 90% appearing once. Sequenced input: PBMCs or T cells enriched from blood (not recorded which). These receptors originate from a woman under 30 who had recovered from COVID-19.

The gene calls are TRBV11-2 and TRBJ2-7; D not certain. Germline CDR1 and CDR2: SGHAT and FQNNGV. This CDR3 is 17 amino acids long. V gave up 1 base and J gave up 0 bases, with 16 bases separating them. In DNA form, the CDR3 reads TGTGCCAGCAGCTTAGCCCCCTCGATCGCTAGCTCCTACGAGCAGTACTTC. Amino acid sequence: CASSLAPSIASSYEQYF.

The chain employs TRBV5-1 and TRBJ1-1; tentative D call: TRBD1 (6 bases). This CDR3 has 14 amino acids. V lost 4 bases and J lost 8, with 18 bases in between. The V gene's germline CDR1 is SGHRS and CDR2 YFSETQ. The CDR3 bases are TGCGCCAGCAGCCCGGGACATGGTGGACCCGAAGCTTTCTTT. Protein: CASSPGHGGPEAFF.

The V and J genes are TRBV5-4 and TRBJ2-7, with 10 positions matching TRBD1. With V trimmed by 0 bases and J by 3 bases, 6 bases remained unmatched. The CDR3 totals 16 residues. In germline, CDR1 is SGHNT, CDR2 YYREEE (reference sequence). This chain's CDR3 is CASSLGGTGVHYEQYF. Here the CDR3 DNA reads TGTGCCAGCAGCTTGGGAGGGACAGGGGTACACTACGAGCAGTACTTC.

In this sample, this clone turned up a few times. The gene calls are TRBV4-1 and TRBJ1-5, with D perhaps matching TRBD1 (6 bases). Trimming took 10 bases from V and 4 from J, leaving 14 bases between them. CDR1 is MGHRA and CDR2 is YSYEKL in the germline V gene. The CDR3 runs to 13 residues. This CDR3 reads CATGQGTNQPQHF. Written as DNA, the CDR3 is TGCGCCACGGGTCAGGGGACAAATCAGCCCCAGCATTTT.

The chain has TRBV6-2 or TRBV6-3 and TRBJ1-2, with D hard to call. The CDR3 sequence is 12 residues long. V dropped 2 bases and J dropped 8 bases, with 9 bases sitting between them. Germline loops: CDR1 MNHEY, CDR2 SVGEGT. This chain's CDR3 is CASSYGPVGYTF. CDR3 nucleotides: TGTGCCAGCAGTTACGGCCCAGTCGGCTACACCTTC.

This chain joins TRBV3-1 (or the pseudogene TRBV3-2) and TRBJ2-4, with TRBD1 identical over 7 bases. The CDR3 has 17 amino acids. Trimming took 2 bases from V and 0 from J; bases not matched to a gene: 7. The germline gives CDR1 LGHDT, CDR2 YNNKEL (reference sequence). CDR3 amino acids: CASSQYGTDVAKNIQYF. The DNA of the CDR3 is TGTGCCAGCAGCCAATACGGGACAGACGTAGCCAAAAACATTCAGTACTTC.

This rearrangement joins TRBV5-4 to TRBJ2-2; 8 nucleotides line up with TRBD2. The CDR3 contains 17 residues. Germline V CDR1 and CDR2: SGHNT, YYREEE (reference sequence). Trimming took 4 bases from V and 9 from J; bases not matched to a gene: 17. The DNA for the CDR3 is TGTGCCAGCAGCCCCGGGACTAGGGGGGACCAAGGGAGGGAGCTGTTTTTT. Protein product: CASSPGTRGDQGRELFF.

V is TRBV9 and J is TRBJ1-2; the match to TRBD1 covers 8 bases. Germline-derived CDR1 and CDR2 are SGDLS and YYNGEE. This CDR3 is built from 15 residues. With V trimmed by 5 bases and J by 4 bases, 10 bases remained unmatched. In DNA form, the CDR3 reads TGTGCCAGCAGTGATAATCTAGGACAGGGCTATGGCTACACCTTC. It codes for CASSDNLGQGYGYTF. Full variable domain (outside the CDR3, taken from reference TRBV9 and TRBJ1-2): DSGVTQTPKHLITATGQRVTLRCSPRSGDLSVYWYQQSLDQGLQFLIQYYNGEERAKGNILERFSAQQFPDLHSELNLSSLELGDSALYFCASSDNLGQGYGYTFGSGTRLTVV.